This is a list of T cell receptor beta chains from one sample in a study of PD-1 blockade in classical Hodgkin lymphoma. Using immunoSEQ multiplex PCR, the repertoire was profiled, and TCRdb retains in-frame clones only, with some absent. The sample contains about 47,000 clones, 70% to 80% of which appear only once. The specimen comprised peripheral blood mononuclear cells (PBMCs), sampled before the fourth cycle of nivolumab. The receptors come from a human donor with classical Hodgkin lymphoma. Each CDR3 is given with its conserved first and last residue. D genes are given only for firm matches. Clone sizes are given selectively: once, few, many, or a class where the clone is expanded.

DNA | CDR3 | D | J | size | V
TGTGCCAGTAGGAATATAGGGCCAGCCTACGAGCAGTACTTC | CASRNIGPAYEQYF | . | TRBJ2-7 | . | TRBV6-5
TGCGCCAGCAGCTTGGATGGACAGGGGGCATACGGCTACACCTTC | CASSLDGQGAYGYTF | TRBD1 | TRBJ1-2 | . | TRBV5-1
TGTGCCAGCAGCTTCCAGGGGGGAAACACCATATATTTT | CASSFQGGNTIYF | . | TRBJ1-3 | . | TRBV7-2
TGTGCCAGCAGCGCCGGACTAGCGGGGGGCTATGATTACGAGCAGTACTTC | CASSAGLAGGYDYEQYF | TRBD2 | TRBJ2-7 | . | TRBV9
TGCGCCAGCAGCCGACCGCAGCATTTT | CASSRPQHF | . | TRBJ1-5 | . | TRBV5-1
TGCGCCAGCAGGCGGGGTCATGGGAGTTGGATGGGGGCCCACGAGCAGTACTTC | CASRRGHGSWMGAHEQYF | . | TRBJ2-7 | . | TRBV5-1
TGTGCCAGCAGCCAGGGGGATCTGAGGGGCGGGAATTCACCCCTCCACTTT | CASSQGDLRGGNSPLHF | . | TRBJ1-6 | . | TRBV4-2
TGTGCCAGCAGCCCGGACAGGGTGGGTGGCTACACCTTC | CASSPDRVGGYTF | TRBD1 | TRBJ1-2 | few | TRBV7-2
TGTGCCAGCACGGTTGGGGACAATTCACCCCTCCACTTT | CASTVGDNSPLHF | . | TRBJ1-6 | once | TRBV6-5
TGTGCCAGCGCTGGGACGGGGGGGCAGCCCCAGCATTTT | CASAGTGGQPQHF | . | TRBJ1-5 | . | TRBV6-5
TGTGCCAGCAGGACCGGGCTTTACGAGCAGTACTTC | CASRTGLYEQYF | . | TRBJ2-7 | . | TRBV6-5
TGTGCCAGCAGCTTAGACGGGGATGGGTTTAATGAAAAACTGTTTTTT | CASSLDGDGFNEKLFF | . | TRBJ1-4 | . | TRBV7-2
TGCAGCGTTGCTCCGCTGGGCAGGGATGGCTACACCTTC | CSVAPLGRDGYTF | . | TRBJ1-2 | . | TRBV29-1
TGCGCCAGCAGCTTTGAAGGTTATGGCTACACCTTC | CASSFEGYGYTF | . | TRBJ1-2 | . | TRBV5-1
TGTGCCAGCAGCTTAGATAGCGGGAAGACCTACGAGCAGTACTTC | CASSLDSGKTYEQYF | TRBD2 | TRBJ2-7 | . | TRBV7-8
TGTGCCAGCACCCGGGACAGGGAATACAATGAGCAGTTCTTC | CASTRDREYNEQFF | TRBD1 | TRBJ2-1 | . | TRBV27
TGTGCCAGCAGCTTAAACATCGGTCAGCCCCAGCATTTT | CASSLNIGQPQHF | . | TRBJ1-5 | . | TRBV5-4
TGTGCCAGCAGCTTGCCAGGGGTACTTGAAGCTTTCTTT | CASSLPGVLEAFF | . | TRBJ1-1 | . | TRBV7-2
TGTGCCAGCAGCCCCGGACTAGCGGGAGGCGAGACCCAGTACTTC | CASSPGLAGGETQYF | TRBD2 | TRBJ2-5 | . | TRBV7-9
TGTGCCAGCCCCCAGGGACCGGGACAGGGGAATCAGCCCCAGCATTTT | CASPQGPGQGNQPQHF | TRBD1 | TRBJ1-5 | once | TRBV6-4
TGTGCCAGCAGCAAACGCTACCCAGTAGGACTAGCGGGAAGACCTACGCAGCAGTACTTC | CASSKRYPVGLAGRPTQQYF | . | TRBJ2-7 | . | TRBV21-1
TGTGCCAGCAGTTTCCCAGCGGGAGGGCAAGAGACCCAGTACTTC | CASSFPAGGQETQYF | TRBD2 | TRBJ2-5 | . | TRBV28
TGTGCCAGTTGGCGTGGCGGGGCGAGCTCCTACAATGAGCAGTTCTTC | CASWRGGASSYNEQFF | . | TRBJ2-1 | . | TRBV28
TGTGCCTGGAGTGTACTGGGACTAACGGAGACCCAGTACTTC | CAWSVLGLTETQYF | TRBD2 | TRBJ2-5 | . | TRBV30
TGTGCCAGCAGCGGCGCTGGTAACCATCCCTACGAGCAGTACTTC | CASSGAGNHPYEQYF | . | TRBJ2-7 | . | TRBV5-4
TGTGCCAGTAGTACCACAGCGGGAGGGGGAAAAAACATTCAGTACTTC | CASSTTAGGGKNIQYF | TRBD2 | TRBJ2-4 | . | TRBV19
TGTGCCAGCAGTTTCTCCAGGGGCGAGCAGTACTTC | CASSFSRGEQYF | . | TRBJ2-7 | . | TRBV6-6